A single sample is the source of the 17 T cell receptor beta chains below, sequenced in a study of T cells after yellow fever vaccination. MiXCR, applied by TCRdb to the 5' RACE reads, yields one record per CDR3 protein. The table has a few hundred thousand distinct CDR3 sequences, roughly 21% seen once. The specimen comprised PBMCs, sampled 15 days after the yellow fever booster vaccination. The receptors were sampled from a man younger than 40 who received the YFV17D yellow fever vaccine.

The CDR3 DNA reads as TGCGCCAGCAGCCCGCGAATCGACAGGGGCACTGAAGCTTTCTTT. The encoded protein is CASSPRIDRGTEAFF. The chain carries TRBV5-1 and TRBJ1-1, with 8 bases identical to TRBD1. Germline V gene sequence: CDR1 SGHRS, CDR2 YFSETQ. There are 15 residues in the CDR3. With 4 bases clipped from V and 4 bases from J, the junction kept 9 bases outside the gene matches.

V usage is TRBV7-9 and J usage is TRBJ2-1; 9 bases are shared with TRBD2. This CDR3 is 17 amino acids long. Germline CDR1 SEHNR, CDR2 FQNEAQ (reference sequence). Trimming at V came to 5 bases and at J to 5 bases, leaving 13 bases not matched to a gene. CDR3 in amino acids: CASSAPALAGANNEQFF. CDR3 sequence (DNA): TGTGCCAGCAGCGCCCCTGCCTTAGCGGGAGCCAACAATGAGCAGTTCTTC.

The chain employs TRBV5-1 and TRBJ2-1; the D gene is possibly TRBD1 (6 bases). Germline lookup yields CDR1 SGHRS and CDR2 YFSETQ. The CDR3 length is 14 residues. Trimming removed 4 bases from V and 8 bases from J, with 16 bases in between. The CDR3, as DNA: TGCGCCAGCAGCGGGGGCAGGTTCGGGGATGAGCAGTTCTTC. Its translation: CASSGGRFGDEQFF.

The CDR3 nucleotides read TGTGCCAGCAGCCAAGAAGTCCGGGACAGGGGCTCACCCCTCCACTTT. Encoded protein: CASSQEVRDRGSPLHF. The chain joins TRBV4-2 to TRBJ1-6, with 10 positions matching TRBD1. Germline V lookup: CDR1 LGHNA, CDR2 YNFKEQ. The trim removed 0 bases at V and 10 bases at J, leaving 6 bases unmatched. The CDR3 is made up of 16 amino acids.

This sequence joins TRBV5-4 and TRBJ2-1, with a weak D call TRBD2 (6 bases). Germline CDR1 is SGHNT and CDR2 is YYREEE (reference sequence). The germline V and J ends were trimmed by 4 bases and 1 base, with 15 bases remaining between them. The CDR3 length is 16 residues. The CDR3 region is CASSRGLSPSYNEQFF. Here the CDR3 DNA reads TGTGCCAGCAGCCGGGGACTCTCCCCATCCTACAATGAGCAGTTCTTC. Full variable domain (outside the CDR3, taken from reference TRBV5-4 and TRBJ2-1): ETGVTQSPTHLIKTRGQQVTLRCSSQSGHNTVSWYQQALGQGPQFIFQYYREEENGRGNFPPRFSGLQFPNYSSELNVNALELDDSALYLCASSRGLSPSYNEQFFGPGTRLTVL.

The chain carries TRBV30 and TRBJ1-2; D is unclear. The germline V gene has CDR1 GTSNPN and CDR2 SVGIG (reference sequence). The CDR3 runs to 12 residues. V lost 1 base, J lost 4 bases, and 7 bases lay in between. DNA of the CDR3: TGTGCCTGGAGTGCGTCAGTCTATGGCTACACCTTC. Translation gives CAWSASVYGYTF.

The chain is built from TRBV20-1 and TRBJ2-1; D is perhaps TRBD2 (5 bases). The CDR3 length is 11 residues. Germline lookup yields CDR1 DFQATT and CDR2 SNEGSKA (reference sequence). V lost 5 bases to trimming and J lost 14 bases, with 16 bases between them. This CDR3 is CSASDVRGKFF. The CDR3 bases are TGCAGTGCTTCAGACGTCCGAGGGAAGTTCTTC.

The V gene is TRBV7-2, the J gene TRBJ1-5, with D unresolved. Germline lookup yields CDR1 SGHTA and CDR2 FQGNSA. This CDR3 spans 13 amino acids. V lost 3 bases, J lost 9 bases, and 12 bases lay in between. The DNA for the CDR3 is TGTGCCAGCAGCTTCGGCAGCTCTGGGCCCCAGCATTTT. Amino acids: CASSFGSSGPQHF.

Only a few counts were recorded for this clonotype. The J gene is TRBJ1-5, the V gene TRBV12-5; D possibly corresponds to TRBD1 (5 bases). With 3 bases removed from V and 5 bases from J, the gap between germline ends came to 11 bases. Per the germline V gene, CDR1 is LGHNT and CDR2 is FRNRAP. The CDR3 is 14 residues long. Here the CDR3 reads CASGLIGVYQPQHF. CDR3 nucleotide sequence: TGTGCTAGTGGTTTAATAGGGGTATATCAGCCCCAGCATTTT.

CDR3 sequence reads: CATKKGDGYETQYF. The CDR3 DNA is TGTGCCACGAAAAAAGGGGACGGCTATGAGACCCAGTACTTC. The chain combines TRBV10-3 with TRBJ2-5; either TRBD1 or TRBD2 may fit D (5 bases each). Trimming left V 10 bases short and J 5 bases short, with 20 bases between. The germline gives CDR1 ENHRY, CDR2 SYGVKD. This CDR3 has 14 amino acids.

This chain connects TRBV3-1 to TRBJ2-7; D gene ambiguous. V lost 11 bases, J lost 4 bases, and 24 bases lay in between. The CDR3 spans 15 residues. The germline gives CDR1 LGHDT, CDR2 YNNKEL (reference sequence). CDR3 in DNA: TGTGCCTGCCCGGCCCCCCGTGGCGAAAATTACGAGCAGTACTTC. Amino acids: CACPAPRGENYEQYF.

This clonotype was counted a few times. J is TRBJ2-6 and V is TRBV4-2; D is ambiguous. The V gene lost 4 bases and the J gene lost 0 bases, with 16 bases spanning the gap. The CDR3 totals 18 residues. The germline V gene has CDR1 LGHNA and CDR2 YNFKEQ. As DNA, the CDR3 is TGTGCCAGCAGCCCGACTGGACCGACCCCCTCTGGGGCCAACGTCCTGACTTTC. Its translation: CASSPTGPTPSGANVLTF.

The V call is TRBV20-1, the J call TRBJ2-2; 10 bases map to TRBD2. V lost 2 bases to trimming and J lost 3 bases; unmatched junction nucleotides: 3. The germline V gene has CDR1 DFQATT and CDR2 SNEGSKA (reference sequence). CDR3 length: 15 residues. CDR3 amino acids: CSARLAGAYTGELFF. The DNA of the CDR3 is TGCAGTGCTAGACTAGCGGGAGCCTACACCGGGGAGCTGTTTTTT.

This chain connects TRBV4-3 to TRBJ2-3, with 9 nucleotides matching TRBD2. The CDR3 length is 15 residues. Germline CDR1 reads LGHNA; CDR2 reads YSLEER. J lost 5 bases, V lost 1 base, and 4 bases had no gene match. The CDR3 nucleotides read TGCGCCAGCAGCCAAGTCGCGGGAGGGGAAGATACGCAGTATTTT. Protein: CASSQVAGGEDTQYF.

The V and J genes are TRBV5-6 and TRBJ2-1; no firm D call. V was trimmed by 0 bases and J by 3 bases, leaving 7 bases between them. Per the germline V gene, CDR1 is SGHDT and CDR2 is YYEEEE. There are 14 residues in the CDR3. The chain's CDR3 is CASSLGRFYNEQFF. The CDR3 DNA reads TGTGCCAGCAGCTTGGGACGGTTCTACAATGAGCAGTTCTTC.

The chain joins TRBV6-6 to TRBJ2-7; D is perhaps TRBD1 or TRBD2 (5 bases each). This CDR3 spans 14 amino acids. Germline assignment: CDR1 MNHNY and CDR2 SVGAGI (reference sequence). V lost 0 bases, J lost 4 bases, and 10 bases lay in between. For the CDR3, the DNA is TGTGCCAGCAGTTACTCGAGAGGGGAGTACGAGCAGTACTTC. It translates to CASSYSRGEYEQYF.

V usage is TRBV6-1 and J usage is TRBJ2-3, with a weak D call TRBD1 (6 bases). The CDR3 is 13 amino acids. Deletions cut 6 bases from V and 2 bases from J, with 9 bases between. In germline, CDR1 is MNHNS, CDR2 SASEGT. Written as DNA, the CDR3 is TGTGCCAGCAGGGACAGCGCCACAGATACGCAGTATTTT. Translation gives CASRDSATDTQYF.